Each of the 10 T cell receptor beta chains below was sequenced from the same sample in a study of identical twins. MiXCR, applied by TCRdb to the 5' RACE reads, yields one record per CDR3 protein. The data show 1,800,000 or so distinct CDR3 sequences, roughly 35% seen once. The sample taken for sequencing was cord blood. The receptors shown here come from a newborn girl in good health.

V and J are TRBV29-1 and TRBJ2-3; a weak D match, TRBD2 (6 bases). Trimming shortened V by 5 bases and J by 2 bases, and 11 bases separated the two germline ends. The CDR3 spans 13 residues. In germline, CDR1 is SQVTM, CDR2 ANQGSEA. CDR3 DNA sequence: TGCAGCGTTTGGGGGGAGAACACAGATACGCAGTATTTT. It specifies CSVWGENTDTQYF.

Only a few counts were recorded for this clonotype. The chain recombines TRBV4-2 with TRBJ1-2; no clear D gene. Trimming removed 1 base at V and 5 bases at J, with 14 bases between. The CDR3 has 15 residues. The germline CDR1 and CDR2 sequences are LGHNA and YNFKEQ. The CDR3 here is CASSQGLGRAYGYTF. As DNA, the CDR3 is TGTGCCAGCAGCCAAGGTCTCGGACGGGCTTATGGCTACACCTTC.

V usage is TRBV27 and J usage is TRBJ2-7; 7 bases map to TRBD2. Germline V gene sequence: CDR1 MNHEY, CDR2 SMNVEV (reference sequence). The CDR3 sequence is 14 residues long. With V trimmed by 3 bases and J by 3 bases, 5 bases remained unmatched. The CDR3 bases are TGTGCCAGCAGTTTGGGGCGGGAGTACTACGAGCAGTACTTC. Translation gives CASSLGREYYEQYF.

This chain joins TRBV28 and TRBJ1-5; perhaps TRBD1 as D (6 bases). The CDR3 consists of 15 residues. CDR1 is MDHEN, CDR2 SYDVKM, per germline. Trimming cost V 7 bases and J 0 bases, with 13 bases left between them. The CDR3, as DNA: TGTGCCAGCACCTCTGGACAGTATAGCAATCAGCCCCAGCATTTT. It translates to CASTSGQYSNQPQHF.

This clonotype was counted a few times. The chain uses TRBV25-1 and TRBJ2-7, with 9 bases aligning to TRBD1. Germline assignment: CDR1 MGHDK and CDR2 SYGVNS. CDR3 length: 16 residues. V trimming: 4 bases; J trimming: 1 base; junction bases outside the gene matches: 8. The chain's CDR3 is CASSGQYRGLSYEQYF. DNA of the CDR3: TGTGCCAGCAGTGGACAGTACAGGGGGCTATCCTACGAGCAGTACTTC.

V gene TRBV5-1 combines with J gene TRBJ2-7; D is perhaps TRBD1 (6 bases). Trimming took off 4 bases at V and 5 bases at J, with 19 bases between the two ends. Germline V gene lookup returns CDR1 SGHRS and CDR2 YFSETQ. This CDR3 has 15 amino acids. CDR3 residues: CASSPPGTNVHEQYF. CDR3 coding DNA: TGCGCCAGCAGCCCCCCTGGGACAAACGTCCACGAGCAGTACTTC.

This clonotype was detected only a few times. The genes are TRBV12-3 or TRBV12-4 and TRBJ2-1, with 15 bases matching TRBD2. Trimming took 5 bases from V and 0 from J; bases not matched to a gene: 8. CDR3 length: 19 amino acids. CDR3 nucleotide sequence: TGTGCCAGCAGTCCCGGACTAGCGGGAGGGCTTAGCTCCTACAATGAGCAGTTCTTC. Residues: CASSPGLAGGLSSYNEQFF.

Worth noting for this clonotype: A junction end diverges from the germline sequence, so it may reflect a read error. The chain links TRBV5-1 to TRBJ2-3; 10 bases align to TRBD2. The germline V gene encodes CDR1 SGHRS and CDR2 YFSETQ. The CDR3 has 18 residues. CDR3 coding DNA: TGCGCCAGCAGCTTGGTCGGTAGCGGGGGGCCCCGCACAGATACGCGGTATTTT. It specifies CASSLVGSGGPRTDTRYF.

The chain couples TRBV13 to TRBJ1-1, with D unresolved. The CDR3 has 16 residues. Trimming took off 5 bases at V and 0 bases at J, with 16 bases between the two ends. Germline V gene lookup returns CDR1 PRHDT and CDR2 FYEKMQ (reference sequence). CDR3 region: CASSANLGGLNTEAFF. The CDR3 bases are TGTGCCAGCAGCGCAAACTTGGGCGGCCTGAACACTGAAGCTTTCTTT.

The chain links TRBV20-1 to TRBJ1-1; D unresolved. The CDR3 extends over 13 amino acids. Germline V lookup: CDR1 DFQATT, CDR2 SNEGSKA (reference sequence). Trimming removed 5 bases from V and 0 bases from J, with 10 bases in between. The CDR3 reads CSAPRRLNTEAFF. The CDR3 region has the DNA TGCAGTGCTCCCCGCAGGTTGAACACTGAAGCTTTCTTT.